The rows below give T cell receptor beta chains drawn from one sample of a study of shared clonotypes between healthy human individuals. The table came from immunoSEQ multiplex PCR; TCRdb's copy has only in-frame clones and leaves some out. The sample carries about 530,000 clones, about 75% recorded once. What was sequenced was PBMCs. The receptors stem from a woman aged 40 to 50 in good health. Some clones in this sample may be carry-over from other donors' samples. CDR3s include the opening cysteine and the closing phenylalanine or tryptophan. A D gene is named only where the DNA matches it firmly. Rows give clone size only sometimes, using once, few, many, or a class for an expanded clone.

V	D	J	size	CDR3	DNA
TRBV5-1	TRBD2	TRBJ2-2	-	CASSLGLATGELFF	TGCGCCAGCAGCCTGGGACTAGCCACCGGGGAGCTGTTTTTT
TRBV11-3	-	TRBJ1-4	-	CASSLPFLATNEKLFF	TGTGCCAGCAGCCTTCCTTTCCTTGCAACTAATGAAAAACTGTTTTTT
TRBV29-1	-	TRBJ2-1	-	CSARSIPSVEQFF	TGCAGCGCCCGGAGCATCCCTAGCGTTGAGCAGTTCTTC
TRBV29-1	-	TRBJ2-1	once	CSVEAGNRASNEQFF	TGCAGCGTTGAGGCCGGAAACAGGGCTTCGAATGAGCAGTTCTTC
TRBV7-3	-	TRBJ2-3	-	CASSLTGQDTQYF	TGTGCCAGCAGCTTAACCGGTCAAGATACGCAGTATTTT
TRBV4-2	-	TRBJ2-3	medium-sized	CASSQESTATDTQYF	TGTGCCAGCAGCCAAGAAAGTACAGCAACAGATACGCAGTATTTT
TRBV11-2	TRBD2	TRBJ2-1	-	CASTGLALSYNEQFF	TGTGCCAGCACCGGACTAGCGCTGAGCTACAATGAGCAGTTCTTC
TRBV7-3	TRBD1	TRBJ1-1	many	CASSAWTGGMLNTEAFF	TGTGCCAGCAGCGCGTGGACAGGGGGTATGTTGAACACTGAAGCTTTCTTT
TRBV28	TRBD1	TRBJ1-5	-	CASSKTGAVQPQHF	TGTGCCAGCAGCAAGACAGGGGCGGTTCAGCCCCAGCATTTT
TRBV21-1	-	TRBJ1-1	once	CASRLGCGTEAFF	TGTGCCAGCAGATTAGGGTGTGGCACTGAAGCTTTCTTT
TRBV28	-	TRBJ2-3	few	CASSPRLGFSTDTQYF	TGTGCCAGCAGCCCGAGATTGGGTTTTAGCACAGATACGCAGTATTTT
TRBV19	TRBD1	TRBJ1-2	-	CASSIRQGNYGYTF	TGTGCCAGTAGTATTAGACAGGGGAACTATGGCTACACCTTC
TRBV5-1	-	TRBJ2-3	-	CASSLVGQDTDTQYF	TGCGCCAGCAGCTTGGTTGGTCAAGACACAGATACGCAGTATTTT
TRBV6-1	-	TRBJ1-3	-	CASSSNLFSGNTIYF	TGTGCCAGCAGCTCCAACTTGTTCTCTGGAAACACCATATATTTT
TRBV4-2	-	TRBJ1-2	-	CASSQDPGSSYGCTF	TGTGCCAGCAGCCAGGATCCGGGATCTTCCTATGGCTGCACCTTC
TRBV10-1	-	TRBJ2-3	-	CASSESGSGSPGDTQYF	TGCGCCAGCAGTGAGTCGGGTAGCGGTTCCCCTGGGGATACGCAGTATTTT
TRBV7-9	-	TRBJ1-1	-	CASSLKEMNTEAFF	TGTGCCAGCAGCTTGAAGGAGATGAACACTGAAGCTTTCTTT
TRBV14	-	TRBJ1-1	-	CASSNTKNTEAFF	TGTGCCAGCAGCAATACTAAAAACACTGAAGCTTTCTTT
TRBV6-1	TRBD2	TRBJ2-2	-	CASSELAGVAGELFF	TGTGCCAGCAGTGAACTAGCGGGAGTAGCGGGGGAGCTGTTTTTT
TRBV5-1	-	TRBJ2-2	-	CASTQTGARNTGELFF	TGCGCCAGCACCCAAACCGGGGCAAGGAACACCGGGGAGCTGTTTTTT
TRBV28	-	TRBJ1-1	-	CASSLVTLVTNTEAFF	TGTGCCAGCAGTTTAGTAACTCTGGTAACGAACACTGAAGCTTTCTTT
TRBV28	-	TRBJ2-1	-	CASRSTLGQFF	TGTGCCAGCAGGTCTACTTTGGGGCAGTTCTTC
TRBV27	-	TRBJ2-2	-	CASSHPAGELFF	TGTGCCAGCTCCCACCCCGCCGGGGAGCTGTTTTTT
TRBV6-4	-	TRBJ2-1	-	CASSYTGEAYNEQFF	TGTGCCAGCAGCTATACAGGAGAGGCCTACAATGAGCAGTTCTTC
TRBV5-1	-	TRBJ2-5	once	CASSGTPGQETQYF	TGCGCCAGCAGCGGGACCCCGGGACAAGAGACCCAGTACTTC
TRBV2	-	TRBJ2-3	many	CASRGVFESDTQYF	TGTGCCAGCAGAGGCGTTTTCGAGTCAGATACGCAGTATTTT
TRBV19	TRBD1	TRBJ1-2	-	CASSPRGQPISRGYTF	TGTGCCAGTAGTCCCCGGGGACAGCCCATCTCGCGTGGCTACACCTTC